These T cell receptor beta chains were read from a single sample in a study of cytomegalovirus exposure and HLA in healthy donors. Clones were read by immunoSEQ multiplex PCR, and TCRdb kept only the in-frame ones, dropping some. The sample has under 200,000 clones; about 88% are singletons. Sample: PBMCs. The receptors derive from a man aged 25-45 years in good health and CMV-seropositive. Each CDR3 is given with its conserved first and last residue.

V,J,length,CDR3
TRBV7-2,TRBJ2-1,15,CASTRGSGPYNEQFF
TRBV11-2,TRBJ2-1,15,CASSYTTGGYNEQFF
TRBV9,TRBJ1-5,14,CASSKGKGMQPQHF
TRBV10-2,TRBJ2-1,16,CASSESRLGGIDEQFF
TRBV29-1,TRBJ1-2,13,CSVEKGGADGYTF
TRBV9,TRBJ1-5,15,CASSRSGTKYQPQHF
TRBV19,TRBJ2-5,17,CASTPTGTSGRGETQYF
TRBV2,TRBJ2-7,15,CASSERWGQGWEQYF
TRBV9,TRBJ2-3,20,CASSPRGPTSGRFSADTQYF
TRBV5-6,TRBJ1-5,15,CASSASWAQHQPQHF
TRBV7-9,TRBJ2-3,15,CASSPTSGRADTQYF
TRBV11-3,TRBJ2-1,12,CASSSLYNEQFF
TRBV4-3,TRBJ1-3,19,CASSRGAGGGQTSGNTIYF
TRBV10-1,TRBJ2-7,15,CASSDPGRGSREQYF
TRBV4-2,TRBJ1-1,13,CATHRVGPNEAFF
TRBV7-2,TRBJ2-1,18,CASSLNPGGFGYYNEQFF
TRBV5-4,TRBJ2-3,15,CASSSSGPVTDTQYF
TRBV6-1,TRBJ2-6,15,CASRLTVSGANVLTF
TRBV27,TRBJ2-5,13,CASSLSEQETQYF
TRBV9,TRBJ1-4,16,CASSAGDRGQDEKLFF
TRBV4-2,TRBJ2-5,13,CASSQDRQETQYF
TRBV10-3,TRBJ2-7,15,CATLIMTGGPYEQYF
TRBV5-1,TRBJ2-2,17,CASSFRPGGSYTGELFF
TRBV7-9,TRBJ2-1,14,CASIDGGAGNEQFF
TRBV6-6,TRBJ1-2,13,CASSWDSNYGYTF
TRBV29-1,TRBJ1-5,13,CSADTGGAGPQHF
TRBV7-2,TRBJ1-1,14,CASSLVRTGLEAFF
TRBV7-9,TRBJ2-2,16,CASSLYSGANTGELFF